One sample yielded the 15 T cell receptor beta chains listed below, sequenced in a study of T cell repertoires in cytomegalovirus infection. TCRdb re-called the reads with MiXCR, one entry per CDR3 protein. Among about 140,000 distinct CDR3 sequences listed, roughly 6% were seen once. Material for sequencing was PBMCs. The source is a human donor in good health (CMV status not recorded). Some clones in this sample may be carry-over from other donors' samples.

This clonotype was counted many times. The chain has TRBV2 and TRBJ1-1, with 8 bases lining up with TRBD1. The CDR3 has 14 amino acids. The ends lost 5 bases at V and 4 bases at J; junction bases unmatched: 6. The germline CDR1 and CDR2 sequences are SNHLY and FYNNEI. In nucleotides, the CDR3 is TGTGCCAGCAGTACACAGGGGGAGGGCACTGAAGCTTTCTTT. Residues: CASSTQGEGTEAFF.

In this sample, this clonotype turned up many times. V gene TRBV7-8 combines with J gene TRBJ2-5; TRBD2 matches 9 bases. V was pared by 5 bases and J by 4 bases, with 8 bases of the junction left unmatched. Germline V gene sequence: CDR1 SGHVS, CDR2 FQNEAQ. This CDR3 is built from 15 residues. CDR3 DNA: TGTGCCAGCAGCCCTAGCGGGGCACCCAGAGAGACCCAGTACTTC. It codes for CASSPSGAPRETQYF.

The chain uses TRBV25-1 and TRBJ2-7; D is unclear. The V end lost 3 bases, the J end lost 3 bases, and 3 bases lay between the germline ends. Germline values: CDR1 MGHDK, CDR2 SYGVNS. This CDR3 is built from 11 residues. CDR3 residues: CASSEVYEQYF. CDR3 in DNA: TGTGCCAGCAGTGAGGTCTACGAGCAGTACTTC.

The sample holds a few counts of this clonotype. This chain links TRBV7-9 with TRBJ1-4, with D unresolved. The CDR3 covers 13 residues. Germline V gives CDR1 SEHNR, CDR2 FQNEAQ (reference sequence). V shed 3 bases and J shed 5 bases, with 7 bases lying between them. The CDR3 protein is CASSFGGNEKLFF. The CDR3 DNA reads TGTGCCAGCAGCTTCGGAGGAAATGAAAAACTGTTTTTT. Together with reference TRBV7-9 and TRBJ1-4, the CDR3 gives the full variable domain: DTGVSQNPRHKITKRGQNVTFRCDPISEHNRLYWYRQTLGQGPEFLTYFQNEAQLEKSRLLSDRFSAERPKGSFSTLEIQRTEQGDSAMYLCASSFGGNEKLFFGSGTQLSVL.

Ten or more counts support this clonotype. The V call is TRBV7-2, the J call TRBJ1-5, with D unclear. V lost 5 bases and J lost 5, with 13 bases in between. The germline V gene has CDR1 SGHTA and CDR2 FQGNSA. This CDR3 comprises 14 residues. The CDR3 DNA follows: TGTGCCAGCAGCCTTTGGGCGGGAGATCAGCCCCAGCATTTT. Translated, it gives CASSLWAGDQPQHF.

The rearrangement joins TRBV6-2 or TRBV6-3 to TRBJ2-4, with D possibly being TRBD1 or TRBD2 (6 bases each). Germline V gene lookup returns CDR1 MNHEY and CDR2 SVGEGT. Trimming took 5 bases from V and 0 from J, leaving 20 bases between them. The CDR3 has 18 residues. Here the CDR3 reads CASSISRGERLAKNIQYF. Here the CDR3 DNA reads TGTGCCAGCAGTATAAGTAGGGGGGAAAGGTTAGCCAAAAACATTCAGTACTTC.

This clonotype was counted many times. This chain connects TRBV2 to TRBJ2-5, with TRBD1 as a possible D gene (5 bases). Trimming took 1 base from V and 5 from J, leaving 14 bases between them. CDR3 length: 15 residues. Germline assignment: CDR1 SNHLY and CDR2 FYNNEI. CDR3 loop: CASSEGQGSRETQYF. The CDR3 region has the DNA TGTGCCAGCAGTGAAGGTCAGGGCAGCCGCGAGACCCAGTACTTC.

This clonotype was detected ten times or more. The genes are TRBV7-2 and TRBJ1-1, with a weak D call TRBD1 (5 bases). CDR1 and CDR2 (germline): SGHTA, FQGNSA. V was pared by 2 bases and J by 4 bases, with 8 bases between. The CDR3 runs 13 residues. CDR3 DNA sequence: TGTGCCAGCAGCTTATCAGGGATCACTGAAGCTTTCTTT. Its protein is CASSLSGITEAFF.

This clonotype was observed many times. V usage is TRBV7-8 and J usage is TRBJ2-7; D is tentatively TRBD1 or TRBD2 (6 bases each). Deletions cut 5 bases from V and 5 bases from J, with 22 bases between. Germline CDR1 reads SGHVS; CDR2 reads FQNEAQ. The CDR3 spans 16 residues. The CDR3 loop reads CASSPHQGRSTDEQYF. The CDR3 DNA reads TGTGCCAGCAGCCCACACCAGGGGAGGTCAACGGACGAGCAGTACTTC.

This clonotype was detected only a few times. The chain joins TRBV20-1 to TRBJ2-5; no definite D call. This CDR3 spans 12 amino acids. Looked up from germline, CDR1 is DFQATT and CDR2 is SNEGSKA (reference sequence). The V gene lost 7 bases and the J gene lost 5 bases, with 14 bases spanning the gap. CDR3 bases: TGCAGTGGCAGAAGGGTTGGGGAGACCCAGTACTTC. It encodes CSGRRVGETQYF.

This clonotype was counted at least ten times. The chain carries TRBV29-1 and TRBJ2-2; D may be TRBD1 (5 bases). Trimming took off 1 base at V and 5 bases at J, with 8 bases between the two ends. This CDR3 is 13 amino acids long. Germline loops: CDR1 SQVTM, CDR2 ANQGSEA. CDR3 region: CSVEGGYTGELFF. The DNA of the CDR3 is TGCAGCGTTGAAGGGGGCTATACCGGGGAGCTGTTTTTT.

This clonotype was seen many times. This rearrangement joins TRBV12-3 or TRBV12-4 to TRBJ1-5, with D maybe TRBD1 (6 bases). The ends were cut back, 5 bases at V and 4 bases at J, with 15 bases in the middle. This CDR3 has 15 amino acids. CDR3 bases: TGTGCCAGCAGTCTTGATGGGGGGGCGAATCAGCCCCAGCATTTT. Translation gives CASSLDGGANQPQHF.

This clonotype was observed at least ten times. The J gene is TRBJ2-7, the V gene TRBV14; no clear D gene. Germline V gene sequence: CDR1 SGHDN, CDR2 FVKESK. V lost 2 bases and J 0 bases, leaving 11 bases between the germline ends. The length of the CDR3 is 15 residues. CDR3 in amino acids: CASSQSTDYSYEQYF. The DNA for the CDR3 is TGTGCCAGCAGCCAATCGACTGATTACTCCTACGAGCAGTACTTC.

This clonotype has only one observation. V usage is TRBV7-9 and J usage is TRBJ2-7; D ambiguous. CDR1 is SEHNR, CDR2 FQNEAQ, per germline (reference sequence). The V and J ends lost 4 bases and 7 bases respectively, with 14 bases between them. The CDR3 consists of 13 residues. CDR3: CASSSGRSREQYF. CDR3 in DNA: TGTGCCAGCAGCTCAGGACGGAGTAGAGAGCAGTACTTC. Full variable domain (rest looked up from reference TRBV7-9 and TRBJ2-7): DTGVSQNPRHKITKRGQNVTFRCDPISEHNRLYWYRQTLGQGPEFLTYFQNEAQLEKSRLLSDRFSAERPKGSFSTLEIQRTEQGDSAMYLCASSSGRSREQYFGPGTRLTVT.

This clonotype was seen at least ten times. The rearrangement links TRBV7-8 to TRBJ1-1, with D perhaps TRBD1 (6 bases). Germline V CDR1 and CDR2: SGHVS, FQNEAQ. Trimming removed 2 bases from V and 4 bases from J, with 11 bases in between. CDR3 size: 14 residues. As DNA, the CDR3 is TGTGCCAGCAGCTTACAGGGGCCGCGCACTGAAGCTTTCTTT. It codes for CASSLQGPRTEAFF.